This TCR beta chain is from a study of memory CD4+ T cells and cytomegalovirus serostatus. Overall study context: Of the healthy Belgian adults, 9 were CMV seropositive and fewer than 30 seronegative.

The sort gate was single viable CD3+CD4+CD8-CD45RO+ cells for memory CD4+ T cells. CMV serostatus came from serum IgG against pp150, pp28, p38, p52. Per the original methods: After removing out-of-frame reads, around 2 million distinct TCRbeta sequences remained. Sequencing used immunoSEQ multiplex PCR; TCRdb keeps in-frame clones, though not all of them. The V and J calls and the clone size are those of that table, but D and trimming were determined from the DNA. This table holds some 60,000 clones, over 70% found once. Germline V lookup: CDR1 SEHNR, CDR2 FQNEAQ (reference sequence). Trimming took 1 base from V and 3 from J, leaving 16 bases between them. This CDR3 has 16 amino acids. Remarks on this clone: Its target is unknown.

General study findings and limits: Each of approximately 69 CMV-associated TCRbeta sequences occurred in one to five individuals.

The source of this sequence is an adult in good health and CMV-seropositive. The chain is built from TRBV7-9 and TRBJ2-7; maybe TRBD1 (6 bases). The specimen was memory CD4+ T cells from blood. The CDR3 protein is CASSLGTANWGYEQYV. CDR3 DNA sequence: TGTGCCAGCAGCTTAGGGACAGCCAACTGGGGCTACGAGCAGTACGTC.